The source of this T cell receptor beta chain is a study of cytomegalovirus exposure and HLA in healthy donors. PCR involved 60 Vbeta and 13 Jbeta primers. Profiled with immunoSEQ multiplex PCR; TCRdb holds only in-frame clones, not every one. Among more than 85,000 clones, around 74% were seen once, and the ten largest hold over 9%. Specimen: PBMCs. The sequence came from a man younger than 40 in good health and CMV-seropositive.

In DNA, the CDR3 is TGTGCCAGCAGTCTTAGCGGGAGCTCCTACGAGCAGTACTTC. Residues: CASSLSGSSYEQYF. The chain links TRBV6-5 to TRBJ2-7; 9 positions agree with TRBD2. The germline gives CDR1 MNHEY, CDR2 SVGAGI. The J segment lost 0 bases and the V segment lost 5 bases, leaving 2 bases of the junction unmatched. The CDR3 spans 14 residues.